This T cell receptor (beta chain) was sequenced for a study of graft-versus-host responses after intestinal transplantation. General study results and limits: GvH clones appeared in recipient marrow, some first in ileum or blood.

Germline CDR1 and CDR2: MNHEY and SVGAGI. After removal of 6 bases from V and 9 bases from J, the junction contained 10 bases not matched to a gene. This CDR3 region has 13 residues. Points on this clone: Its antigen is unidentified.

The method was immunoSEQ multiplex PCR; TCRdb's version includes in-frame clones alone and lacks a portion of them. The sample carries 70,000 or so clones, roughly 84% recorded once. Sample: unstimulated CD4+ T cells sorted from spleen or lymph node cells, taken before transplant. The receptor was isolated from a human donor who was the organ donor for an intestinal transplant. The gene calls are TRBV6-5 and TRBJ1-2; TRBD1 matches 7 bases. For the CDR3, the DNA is TGTGCCAGCAGACGGACAGGTGGCATCAGCTACACCTTC. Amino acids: CASRRTGGISYTF.